This TCR beta chain was sequenced during a study of blood T cell repertoires in COVID-19. At the level of the study: The United States, Italy and Spain were the sources of the acute and convalescent COVID-19 samples. In each case, the material was cDNA or gDNA derived from T cells, B-cell-depleted T cells, or PBMCs.

Clones were sequenced by immunoSEQ multiplex PCR, and TCRdb holds only the in-frame ones, with some missing. The table records tens of thousands of clones, around 86% of them present only once. The CDR3 extends over 13 amino acids. Germline V gene lookup returns CDR1 KGHDR and CDR2 SFDVKD. The V gene lost 7 bases and the J gene lost 1 base, with 9 bases spanning the gap. The sequence was collected from a human donor in a cohort sampled during active COVID-19. The chain uses TRBV24-1 and TRBJ1-1, with D hard to call. The specimen was peripheral blood. The CDR3, as DNA: TGTGCCACCAGCGGGAACCGGAACACTGAAGCTTTCTTT. Amino acids: CATSGNRNTEAFF.